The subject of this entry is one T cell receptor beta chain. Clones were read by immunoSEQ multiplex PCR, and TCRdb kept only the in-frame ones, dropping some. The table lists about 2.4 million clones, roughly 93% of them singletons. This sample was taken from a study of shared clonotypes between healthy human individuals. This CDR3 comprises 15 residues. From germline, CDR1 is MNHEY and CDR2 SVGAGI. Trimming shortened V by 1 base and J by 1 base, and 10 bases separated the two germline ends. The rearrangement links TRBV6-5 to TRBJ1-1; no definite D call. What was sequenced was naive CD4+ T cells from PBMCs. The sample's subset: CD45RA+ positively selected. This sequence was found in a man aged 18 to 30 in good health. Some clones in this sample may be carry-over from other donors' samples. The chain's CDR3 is CASSYLAGRNTEAFF. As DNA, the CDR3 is TGTGCCAGCAGTTACTTAGCCGGACGGAACACTGAAGCTTTCTTT.